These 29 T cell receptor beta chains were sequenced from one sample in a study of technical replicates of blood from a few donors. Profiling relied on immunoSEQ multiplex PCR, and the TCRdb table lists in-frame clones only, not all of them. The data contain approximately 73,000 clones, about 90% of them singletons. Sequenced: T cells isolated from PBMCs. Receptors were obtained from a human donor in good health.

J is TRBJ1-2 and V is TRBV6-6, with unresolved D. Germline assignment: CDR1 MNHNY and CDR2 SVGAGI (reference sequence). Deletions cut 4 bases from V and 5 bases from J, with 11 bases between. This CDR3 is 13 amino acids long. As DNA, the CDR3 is TGTGCCAGCAGTTCTAAGTCGCTGTATGGCTACACCTTC. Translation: CASSSKSLYGYTF.

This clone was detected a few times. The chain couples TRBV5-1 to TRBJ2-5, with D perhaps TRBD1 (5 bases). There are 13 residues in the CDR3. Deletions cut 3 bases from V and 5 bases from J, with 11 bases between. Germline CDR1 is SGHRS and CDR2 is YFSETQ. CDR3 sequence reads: CASSSRVPETQYF. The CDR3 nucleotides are TGCGCCAGCAGCTCCAGGGTTCCGGAGACCCAGTACTTC.

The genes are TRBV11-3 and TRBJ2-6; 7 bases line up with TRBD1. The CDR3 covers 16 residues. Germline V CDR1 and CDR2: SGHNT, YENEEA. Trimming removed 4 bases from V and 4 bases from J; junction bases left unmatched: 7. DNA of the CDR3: TGTGCCAGCAGCTCTAGACAGGGCGGCGGGGCCAACGTCCTGACTTTC. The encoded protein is CASSSRQGGGANVLTF.

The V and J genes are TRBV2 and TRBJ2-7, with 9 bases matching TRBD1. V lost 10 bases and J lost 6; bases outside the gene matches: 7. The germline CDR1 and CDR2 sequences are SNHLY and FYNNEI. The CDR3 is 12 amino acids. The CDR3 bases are TGTGCCATAGAGACAGGGGGGACCGAGCAGTACTTC. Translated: CAIETGGTEQYF.

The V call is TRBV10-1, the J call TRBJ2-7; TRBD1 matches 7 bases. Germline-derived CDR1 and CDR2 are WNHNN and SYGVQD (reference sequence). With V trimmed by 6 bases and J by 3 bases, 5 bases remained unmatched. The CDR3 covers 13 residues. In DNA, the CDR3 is TGCGCCAGCAGAGCAGGGGGAAGCTACGAGCAGTACTTC. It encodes CASRAGGSYEQYF.

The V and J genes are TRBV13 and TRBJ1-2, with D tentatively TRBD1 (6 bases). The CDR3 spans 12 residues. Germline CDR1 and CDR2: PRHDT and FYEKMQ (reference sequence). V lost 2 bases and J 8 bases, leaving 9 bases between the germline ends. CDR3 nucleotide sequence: TGTGCCAGCAGCTTACCAGGGGCGGGCTACACCTTC. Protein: CASSLPGAGYTF.

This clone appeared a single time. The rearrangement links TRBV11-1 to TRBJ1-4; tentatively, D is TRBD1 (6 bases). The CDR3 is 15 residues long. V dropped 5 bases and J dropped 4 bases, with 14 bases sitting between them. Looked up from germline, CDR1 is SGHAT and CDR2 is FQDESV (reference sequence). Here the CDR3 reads CASSRSGAFNEKLFF. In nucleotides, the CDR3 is TGTGCCAGCAGCCGATCAGGGGCCTTTAATGAAAAACTGTTTTTT.

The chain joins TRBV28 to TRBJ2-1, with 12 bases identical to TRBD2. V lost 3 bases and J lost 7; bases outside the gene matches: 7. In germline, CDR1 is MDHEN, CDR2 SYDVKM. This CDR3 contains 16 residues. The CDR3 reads CASSFWTSGNVNEQFF. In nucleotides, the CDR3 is TGTGCCAGCAGTTTTTGGACTAGCGGGAATGTAAATGAGCAGTTCTTC.

The CDR3 protein is CASSEEGAINYGYTF. The CDR3 DNA is TGTGCCAGCAGTGAGGAGGGGGCTATTAACTATGGCTACACCTTC. This chain joins TRBV2 and TRBJ1-2; 7 bases fit TRBD1. The CDR3 runs to 15 residues. Germline CDR1 is SNHLY and CDR2 is FYNNEI. V was clipped by 3 bases and J by 1 base; unmatched bases: 5.

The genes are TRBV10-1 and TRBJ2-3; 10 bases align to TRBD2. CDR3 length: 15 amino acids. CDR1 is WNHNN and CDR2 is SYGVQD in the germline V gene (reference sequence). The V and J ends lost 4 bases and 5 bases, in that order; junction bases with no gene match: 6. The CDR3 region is CASSAAGGPVDTQYF. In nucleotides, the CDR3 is TGCGCCAGCAGTGCAGCGGGAGGGCCGGTAGATACGCAGTATTTT.

The CDR3: CASSLGLAGIYEQYF. The CDR3 nucleotides are TGTGCCAGCAGCTTAGGGCTAGCGGGTATCTACGAGCAGTACTTC. This chain connects TRBV5-6 to TRBJ2-7; 8 bases match TRBD2. The CDR3 covers 15 residues. Trimming removed 2 bases from V and 3 bases from J; junction bases left unmatched: 7. Germline V gives CDR1 SGHDT, CDR2 YYEEEE.

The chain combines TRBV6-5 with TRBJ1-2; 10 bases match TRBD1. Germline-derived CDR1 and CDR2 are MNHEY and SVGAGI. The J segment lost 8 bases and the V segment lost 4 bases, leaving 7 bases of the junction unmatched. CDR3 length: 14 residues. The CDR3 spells CASSLGQGVEGYTF. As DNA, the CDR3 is TGTGCCAGCAGTTTAGGACAGGGGGTGGAAGGCTACACCTTC.

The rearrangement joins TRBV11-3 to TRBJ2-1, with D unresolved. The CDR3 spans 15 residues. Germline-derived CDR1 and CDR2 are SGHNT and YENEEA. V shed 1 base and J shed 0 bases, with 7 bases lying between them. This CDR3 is CASSLGFSSYNEQFF. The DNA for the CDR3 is TGTGCCAGCAGCTTAGGCTTTAGCTCCTACAATGAGCAGTTCTTC.

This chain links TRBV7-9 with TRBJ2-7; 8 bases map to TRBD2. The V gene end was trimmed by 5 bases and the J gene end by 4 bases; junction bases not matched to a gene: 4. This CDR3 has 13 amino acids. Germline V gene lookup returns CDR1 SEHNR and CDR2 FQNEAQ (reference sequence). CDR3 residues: CASSAIAGYEQYF. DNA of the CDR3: TGTGCCAGCAGCGCTATAGCGGGATACGAGCAGTACTTC.

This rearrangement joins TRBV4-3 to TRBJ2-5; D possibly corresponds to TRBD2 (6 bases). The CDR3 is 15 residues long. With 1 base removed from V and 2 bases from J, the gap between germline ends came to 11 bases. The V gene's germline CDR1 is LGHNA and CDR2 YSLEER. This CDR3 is CASSQGAGLQETQYF. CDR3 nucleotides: TGCGCCAGCAGCCAAGGTGCGGGGTTGCAAGAGACCCAGTACTTC.

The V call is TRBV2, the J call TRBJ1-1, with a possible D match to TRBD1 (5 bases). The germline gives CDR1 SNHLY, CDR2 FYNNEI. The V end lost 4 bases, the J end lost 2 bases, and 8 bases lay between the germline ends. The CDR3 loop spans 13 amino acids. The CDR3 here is CASSGQGNTEAFF. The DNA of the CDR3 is TGTGCCAGCAGTGGGCAGGGCAACACTGAAGCTTTCTTT. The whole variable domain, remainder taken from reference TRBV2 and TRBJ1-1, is EPEVTQTPSHQVTQMGQEVILRCVPISNHLYFYWYRQILGQKVEFLVSFYNNEISEKSEIFDDQFSVERPDGSNFTLKIRSTKLEDSAMYFCASSGQGNTEAFFGQGTRLTVV.

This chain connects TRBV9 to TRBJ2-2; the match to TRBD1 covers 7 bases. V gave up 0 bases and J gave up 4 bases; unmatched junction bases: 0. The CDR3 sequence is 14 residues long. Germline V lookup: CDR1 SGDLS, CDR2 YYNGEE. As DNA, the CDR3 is TGTGCCAGCAGCGTAGAGGGGGCCACCGGGGAGCTGTTTTTT. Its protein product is CASSVEGATGELFF. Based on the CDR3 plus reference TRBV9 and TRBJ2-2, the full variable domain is DSGVTQTPKHLITATGQRVTLRCSPRSGDLSVYWYQQSLDQGLQFLIQYYNGEERAKGNILERFSAQQFPDLHSELNLSSLELGDSALYFCASSVEGATGELFFGEGSRLTVL.

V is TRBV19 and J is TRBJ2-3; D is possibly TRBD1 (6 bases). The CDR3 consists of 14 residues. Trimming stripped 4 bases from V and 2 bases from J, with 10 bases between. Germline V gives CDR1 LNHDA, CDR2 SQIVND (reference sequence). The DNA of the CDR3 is TGTGCCAGTAGTAAGGGGGATCCCACAGATACGCAGTATTTT. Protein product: CASSKGDPTDTQYF. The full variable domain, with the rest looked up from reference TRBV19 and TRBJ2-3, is DGGITQSPKYLFRKEGQNVTLSCEQNLNHDAMYWYRQDPGQGLRLIYYSQIVNDFQKGDIAEGYSVSREKKESFPLTVTSAQKNPTAFYLCASSKGDPTDTQYFGPGTRLTVL.

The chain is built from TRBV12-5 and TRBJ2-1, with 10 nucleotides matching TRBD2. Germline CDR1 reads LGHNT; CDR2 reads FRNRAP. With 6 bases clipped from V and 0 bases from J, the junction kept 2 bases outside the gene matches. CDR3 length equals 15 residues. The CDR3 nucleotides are TGTGCTAGTGGCCCTAGCGGGAGCTCCTACAATGAGCAGTTCTTC. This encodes CASGPSGSSYNEQFF.

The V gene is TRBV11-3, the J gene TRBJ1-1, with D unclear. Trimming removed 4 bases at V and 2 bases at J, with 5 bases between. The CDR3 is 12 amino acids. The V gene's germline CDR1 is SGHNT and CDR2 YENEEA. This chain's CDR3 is CASSYSNTEAFF. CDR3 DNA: TGTGCCAGCAGCTATAGCAACACTGAAGCTTTCTTT. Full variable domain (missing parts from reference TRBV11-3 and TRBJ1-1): EAGVVQSPRYKIIEKKQPVAFWCNPISGHNTLYWYLQNLGQGPELLIRYENEEAVDDSQLPKDRFSAERLKGVDSTLKIQPAELGDSAVYLCASSYSNTEAFFGQGTRLTVV.

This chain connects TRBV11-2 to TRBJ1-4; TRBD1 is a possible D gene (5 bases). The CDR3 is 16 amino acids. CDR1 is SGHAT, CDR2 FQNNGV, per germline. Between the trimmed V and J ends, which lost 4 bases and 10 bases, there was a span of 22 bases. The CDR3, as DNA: TGTGCCAGCAGCTCCGTATCCGCCAGGGATAAAGGAAAACTGTTTTTT. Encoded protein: CASSSVSARDKGKLFF.

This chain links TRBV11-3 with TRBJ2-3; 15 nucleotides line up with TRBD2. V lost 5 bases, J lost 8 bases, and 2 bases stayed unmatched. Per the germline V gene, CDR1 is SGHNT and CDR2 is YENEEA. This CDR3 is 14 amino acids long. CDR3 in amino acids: CASSRTSGGGTQYF. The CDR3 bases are TGTGCCAGCAGCCGGACTAGCGGGGGGGGTACGCAGTATTTT.

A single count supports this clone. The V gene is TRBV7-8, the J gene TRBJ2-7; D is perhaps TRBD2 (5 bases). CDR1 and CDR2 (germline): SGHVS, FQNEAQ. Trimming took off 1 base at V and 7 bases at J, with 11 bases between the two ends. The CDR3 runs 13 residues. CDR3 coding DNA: TGTGCCAGCAGCTTAGGGCTAGCATGGGAGCAGTACTTC. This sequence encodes CASSLGLAWEQYF.

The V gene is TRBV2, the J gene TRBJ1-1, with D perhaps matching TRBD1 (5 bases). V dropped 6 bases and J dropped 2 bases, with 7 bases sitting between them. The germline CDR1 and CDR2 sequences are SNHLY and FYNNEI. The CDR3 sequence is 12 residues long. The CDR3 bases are TGTGCCAGCAGGACAGCTAACACTGAAGCTTTCTTT. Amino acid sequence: CASRTANTEAFF.

In DNA, the CDR3 is TGTGCCAGCAGCGTAGCCCCGACCGAGGGTGAGCAGTACTTC. Its protein is CASSVAPTEGEQYF. The V gene is TRBV9, the J gene TRBJ2-7; maybe TRBD2 (5 bases). The V end was cut by 0 bases, the J end by 7 bases, with 14 bases between. CDR1 SGDLS and CDR2 YYNGEE come from the germline V gene. CDR3 length equals 14 residues.

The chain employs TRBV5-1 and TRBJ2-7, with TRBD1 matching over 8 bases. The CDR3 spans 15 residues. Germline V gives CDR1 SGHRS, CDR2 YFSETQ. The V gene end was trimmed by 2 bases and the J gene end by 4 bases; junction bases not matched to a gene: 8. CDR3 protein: CASSFGQGASYEQYF. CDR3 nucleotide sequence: TGCGCCAGCAGCTTTGGGCAGGGGGCGAGTTACGAGCAGTACTTC.

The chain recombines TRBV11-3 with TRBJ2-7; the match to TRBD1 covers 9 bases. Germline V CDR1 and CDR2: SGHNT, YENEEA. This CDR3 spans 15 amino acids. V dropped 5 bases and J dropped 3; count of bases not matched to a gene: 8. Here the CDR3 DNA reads TGTGCCAGCAGCCCAACGGGACAGGGCTACTACGAGCAGTACTTC. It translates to CASSPTGQGYYEQYF. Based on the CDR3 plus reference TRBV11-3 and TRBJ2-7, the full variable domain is EAGVVQSPRYKIIEKKQPVAFWCNPISGHNTLYWYLQNLGQGPELLIRYENEEAVDDSQLPKDRFSAERLKGVDSTLKIQPAELGDSAVYLCASSPTGQGYYEQYFGPGTRLTVT.

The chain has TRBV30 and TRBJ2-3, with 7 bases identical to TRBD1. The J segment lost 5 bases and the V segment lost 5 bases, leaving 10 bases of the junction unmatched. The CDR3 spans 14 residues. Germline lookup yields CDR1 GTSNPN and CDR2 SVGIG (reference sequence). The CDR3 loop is CAWEGALRGDTQYF. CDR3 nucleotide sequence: TGTGCCTGGGAGGGGGCCTTGAGAGGAGATACGCAGTATTTT.

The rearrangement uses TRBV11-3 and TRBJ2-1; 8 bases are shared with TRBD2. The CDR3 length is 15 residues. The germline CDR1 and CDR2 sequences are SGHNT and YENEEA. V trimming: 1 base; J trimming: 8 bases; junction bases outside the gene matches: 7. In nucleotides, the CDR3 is TGTGCCAGCAGCTTAGGACGGGAGGGTGTAGATGAGCAGTTCTTC. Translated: CASSLGREGVDEQFF.